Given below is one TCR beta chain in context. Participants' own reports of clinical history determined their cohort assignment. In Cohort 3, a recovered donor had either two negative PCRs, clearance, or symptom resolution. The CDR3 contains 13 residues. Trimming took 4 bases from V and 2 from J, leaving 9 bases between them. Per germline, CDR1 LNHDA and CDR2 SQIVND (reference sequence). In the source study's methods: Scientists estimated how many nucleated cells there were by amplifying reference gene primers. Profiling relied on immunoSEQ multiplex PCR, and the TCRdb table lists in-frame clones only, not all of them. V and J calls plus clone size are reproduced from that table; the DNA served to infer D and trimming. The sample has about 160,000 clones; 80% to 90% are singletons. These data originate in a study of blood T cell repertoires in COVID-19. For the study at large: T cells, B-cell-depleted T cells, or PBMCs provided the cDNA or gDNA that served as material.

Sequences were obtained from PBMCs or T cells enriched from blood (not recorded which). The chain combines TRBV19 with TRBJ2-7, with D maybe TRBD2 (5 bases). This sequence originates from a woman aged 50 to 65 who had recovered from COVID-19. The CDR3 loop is CASSKRGTYEQYF. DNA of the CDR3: TGTGCCAGTAGTAAACGGGGAACCTACGAGCAGTACTTC.